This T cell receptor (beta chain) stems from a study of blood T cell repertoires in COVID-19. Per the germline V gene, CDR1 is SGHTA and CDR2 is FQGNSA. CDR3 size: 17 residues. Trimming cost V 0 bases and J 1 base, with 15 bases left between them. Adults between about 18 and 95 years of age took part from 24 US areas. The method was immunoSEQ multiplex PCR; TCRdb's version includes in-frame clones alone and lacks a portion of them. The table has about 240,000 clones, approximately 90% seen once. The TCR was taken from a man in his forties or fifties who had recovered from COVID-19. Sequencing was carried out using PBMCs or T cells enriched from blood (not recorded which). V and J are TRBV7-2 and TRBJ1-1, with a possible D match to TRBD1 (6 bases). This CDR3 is CASSLAPGAYRNTEAFF. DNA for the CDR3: TGTGCCAGCAGCTTAGCGCCAGGGGCCTATCGGAACACTGAAGCTTTCTTT.